This TCR beta chain comes out of a study of T-cell memory formation after mild COVID-19. MiXCR was run by TCRdb on the 5' RACE reads, yielding one entry per CDR3 protein. The repertoire holds 500,000 to 650,000 distinct CDR3 sequences, with about a fifth as singletons. The V gene's germline CDR1 is SGHTA and CDR2 FQGNSA. The germline V and J ends were trimmed by 2 bases and 13 bases, with 12 bases remaining between them. This CDR3 region has 12 residues. The sample comprised PBMCs or a T cell subset sorted from them (not recorded which). The chain employs TRBV7-2 and TRBJ2-1, with D uncertain. This clonotype was obtained from an adult woman who had mild COVID-19 (a few samples of this study predate the infection). Cell type and time point are not known. CDR3 protein: CASSLRLAAQFF. The CDR3 DNA reads as TGTGCCAGCAGCTTACGGTTGGCCGCCCAGTTCTTC. The entire variable domain, with the rest obtained from reference TRBV7-2 and TRBJ2-1, is as follows: GAGVSQSPSNKVTEKGKDVELRCDPISGHTALYWYRQSLGQGLEFLIYFQGNSAPDKSGLPSDRFSAERTGGSVSTLTIQRTQQEDSAVYLCASSLRLAAQFFGPGTRLTVL.